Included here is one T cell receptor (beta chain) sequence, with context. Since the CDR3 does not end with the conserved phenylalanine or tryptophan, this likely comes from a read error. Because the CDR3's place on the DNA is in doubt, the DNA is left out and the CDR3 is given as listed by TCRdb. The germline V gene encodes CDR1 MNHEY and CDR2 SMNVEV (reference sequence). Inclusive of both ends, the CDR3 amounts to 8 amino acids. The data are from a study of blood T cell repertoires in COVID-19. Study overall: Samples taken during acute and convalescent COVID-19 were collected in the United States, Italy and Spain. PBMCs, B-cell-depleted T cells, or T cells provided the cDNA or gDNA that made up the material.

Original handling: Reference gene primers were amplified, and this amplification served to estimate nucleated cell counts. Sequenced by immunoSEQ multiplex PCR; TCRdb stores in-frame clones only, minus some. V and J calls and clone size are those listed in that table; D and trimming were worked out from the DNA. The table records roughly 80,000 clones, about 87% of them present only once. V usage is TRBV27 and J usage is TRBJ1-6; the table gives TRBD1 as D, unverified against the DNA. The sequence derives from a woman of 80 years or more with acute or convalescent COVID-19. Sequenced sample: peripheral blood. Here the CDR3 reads CASSSGQI.